The source of this TCR beta chain is a study of control samples from healthy donors and cancer patients. Germline V gives CDR1 SGHNT, CDR2 YYREEE (reference sequence). V lost 2 bases to trimming and J lost 7 bases; unmatched junction nucleotides: 6. CDR3 length equals 14 residues. This clone was seen a handful of times. Profiled with immunoSEQ multiplex PCR; TCRdb holds only in-frame clones, not every one. The table includes fewer than 200,000 clones, around 90% detected once. The clonotype comes from a young woman in good health. Sequenced: blood. This chain links TRBV5-4 with TRBJ2-4; TRBD1 aligns across 7 bases. The CDR3 nucleotides are TGTGCCAGCAGCTTCAGGGGGAGTGAGAACATTCAGTACTTC. This translates into CASSFRGSENIQYF.